The 7 T cell receptor beta chains below were found in one sample sequenced in a study of T cell changes during pregnancy in multiple sclerosis. Clones were read by immunoSEQ multiplex PCR, and TCRdb kept only the in-frame ones, dropping some. This table holds tens of thousands of clones, roughly nine tenths found once. Here the sequenced sample was peripheral blood, taken before pregnancy. These receptors all come from a female donor with multiple sclerosis, enrolled in a pregnancy study.

The rearrangement links TRBV5-1 to TRBJ2-1, with D unresolved. The CDR3 covers 15 residues. CDR1 is SGHRS and CDR2 is YFSETQ in the germline V gene. The germline V and J ends were trimmed by 5 bases and 0 bases, with 12 bases remaining between them. The chain's CDR3 is CASRLLPDSYNEQFF. CDR3 DNA sequence: TGCGCCAGCAGACTCCTACCCGACTCCTACAATGAGCAGTTCTTC.

The V call is TRBV2, the J call TRBJ2-7; 7 nucleotides line up with TRBD1. The length of the CDR3 is 17 residues. The ends lost 6 bases at V and 2 bases at J; junction bases unmatched: 16. Germline CDR1 reads SNHLY; CDR2 reads FYNNEI. The CDR3 loop is CASRGPSGTDNTYEQYF. For the CDR3, the DNA is TGTGCCAGCAGGGGACCTTCCGGGACAGACAATACCTACGAGCAGTACTTC.

This clone was counted a single time. The chain has TRBV27 and TRBJ1-4, with D perhaps matching TRBD1 (5 bases). Between the trimmed V and J ends, which lost 5 bases and 3 bases, there was a span of 13 bases. Germline CDR1 and CDR2: MNHEY and SMNVEV (reference sequence). The CDR3 covers 15 residues. The CDR3 spells CASSPLDSPNEKLFF. As DNA, the CDR3 is TGTGCCAGCAGTCCCCTAGACAGCCCTAATGAAAAACTGTTTTTT. The variable domain in full, completed from reference TRBV27 and TRBJ1-4, reads EAQVTQNPRYLITVTGKKLTVTCSQNMNHEYMSWYRQDPGLGLRQIYYSMNVEVTDKGDVPEGYKVSRKEKRNFPLILESPSPNQTSLYFCASSPLDSPNEKLFFGSGTQLSVL.

The chain has TRBV7-9 and TRBJ1-1, with D hard to call. Trimming removed 1 base at V and 7 bases at J, with 7 bases between. CDR3 size: 12 residues. The germline V gene encodes CDR1 SEHNR and CDR2 FQNEAQ (reference sequence). CDR3 in amino acids: CASSLVQIEAFF. The DNA for the CDR3 is TGTGCCAGCAGCTTAGTTCAGATTGAAGCTTTCTTT.

This clone showed up just once. The rearrangement links TRBV19 to TRBJ1-5; D possibly corresponds to TRBD1 (6 bases). CDR1 is LNHDA and CDR2 is SQIVND in the germline V gene (reference sequence). The germline V and J ends were trimmed by 0 bases and 4 bases, with 10 bases remaining between them. This CDR3 region has 15 residues. The CDR3 reads CASSIEPRGNQPQHF. DNA of the CDR3: TGTGCCAGTAGTATAGAGCCCAGGGGTAATCAGCCCCAGCATTTT.

Here the CDR3 reads CASSLVQGNTEAFF. For the CDR3, the DNA is TGCGCCAGCAGCTTGGTTCAGGGGAACACTGAAGCTTTCTTT. The chain uses TRBV5-1 and TRBJ1-1; the D gene is possibly TRBD1 (5 bases). The germline V and J ends were trimmed by 0 bases and 1 base, with 7 bases remaining between them. The germline gives CDR1 SGHRS, CDR2 YFSETQ. The CDR3 length is 14 residues.

The genes are TRBV5-1 and TRBJ1-1, with a weak D call TRBD1 (5 bases). This CDR3 is built from 17 residues. Germline V lookup: CDR1 SGHRS, CDR2 YFSETQ. Trimming stripped 4 bases from V and 2 bases from J, with 21 bases between. The CDR3 loop is CASSRGGIGPQNTEAFF. The CDR3 bases are TGCGCCAGCAGCCGGGGGGGGATAGGTCCGCAAAACACTGAAGCTTTCTTT.